This T cell receptor (beta chain) was identified during a study of T cells in tuberculosis. Study context: The T cells targeted glucose monomycolate, a mycobacterial lipid, via CD1B. Whole-study findings and limits: Active tuberculosis cases were adults; controls were adolescents. Active tuberculosis TCR-alpha repertoires lay closer to GMM-specific TCRs than IGRA-negative controls, suggesting clonal expansion.

Notes on this clone: The target antigen is unknown.

This CDR3 is 13 amino acids long. CDR1 LNHDA and CDR2 SQIVND come from the germline V gene (reference sequence). V was pared by 9 bases and J by 8 bases, with 9 bases of the junction left unmatched. Sequencing was performed with immunoSEQ multiplex PCR; in TCRdb, only in-frame clones are kept and a portion is missing. The table shows about 35,000 clones, with over 90% occurring only once. This chain links TRBV19 with TRBJ2-1; 8 bases align to TRBD1. The clonotype comes from a donor aged 10 to 29 with latent tuberculosis or without tuberculosis infection. Sequenced material: PBMCs. The CDR3 DNA is TGTGCCAGCGAGAGGACAGGGTGGGATGAGCAGTTCTTC. Protein product: CASERTGWDEQFF.